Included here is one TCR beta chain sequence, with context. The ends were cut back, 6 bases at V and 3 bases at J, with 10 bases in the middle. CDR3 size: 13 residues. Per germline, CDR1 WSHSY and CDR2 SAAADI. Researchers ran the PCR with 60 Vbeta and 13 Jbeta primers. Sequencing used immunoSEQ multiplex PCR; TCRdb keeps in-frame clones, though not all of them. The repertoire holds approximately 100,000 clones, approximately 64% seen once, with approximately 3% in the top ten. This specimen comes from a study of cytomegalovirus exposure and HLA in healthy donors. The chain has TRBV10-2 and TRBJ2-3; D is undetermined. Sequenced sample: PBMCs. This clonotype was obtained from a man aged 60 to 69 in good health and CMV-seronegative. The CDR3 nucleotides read TGCGCCAGCAGAAGACCAGGAACAGATACGCAGTATTTT. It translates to CASRRPGTDTQYF.